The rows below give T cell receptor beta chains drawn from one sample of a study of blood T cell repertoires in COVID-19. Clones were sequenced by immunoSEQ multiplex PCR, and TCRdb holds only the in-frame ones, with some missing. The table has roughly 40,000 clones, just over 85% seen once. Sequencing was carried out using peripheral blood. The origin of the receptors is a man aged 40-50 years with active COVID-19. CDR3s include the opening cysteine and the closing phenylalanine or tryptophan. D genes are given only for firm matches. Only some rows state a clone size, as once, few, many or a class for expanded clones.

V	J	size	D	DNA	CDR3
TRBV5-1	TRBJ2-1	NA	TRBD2	TGCGCCAGCAGCTCCGGCCTAGCGGGGCAGGAGCAGTTCTTC	CASSSGLAGQEQFF
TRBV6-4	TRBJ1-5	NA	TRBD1	TGTGCCAGCAGTGACTCGGACAGGGCCAACCGACGGCCCCAGCATTTT	CASSDSDRANRRPQHF
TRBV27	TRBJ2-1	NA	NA	TGTGCCAGCAGTTTCCCTTCGGGGGAGCGGTGGGACTATGAGCAGTTCTTC	CASSFPSGERWDYEQFF
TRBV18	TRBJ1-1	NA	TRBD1	TGTGCCAGCTCACCACTCCCGGACAGGGTCACTGAAGCTTTCTTT	CASSPLPDRVTEAFF
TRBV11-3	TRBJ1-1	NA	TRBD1	TGTGCCAGCAGCCAAGGGGGCAGGGGGCTAAATCGGGACACTGAAGCTTTCTTT	CASSQGGRGLNRDTEAFF
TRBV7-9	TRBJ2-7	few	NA	TGTGCCAGCAGCTCCCGGAGGAAGCTGCACGAGCAGTACTTC	CASSSRRKLHEQYF
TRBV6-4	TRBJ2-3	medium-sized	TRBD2	TGTGCCAGCAGTGACGCGGGAGGGACAGATACGCAGTATTTT	CASSDAGGTDTQYF
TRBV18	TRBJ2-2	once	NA	TGTGCCAGCTCCCCCGACCGGGGGGGGGAGCTGTTTTTT	CASSPDRGGELFF
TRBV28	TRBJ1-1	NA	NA	TGTGCCAGCAGGGGAGAAGATGGCCCCTATGAAGCTTTCTTT	CASRGEDGPYEAFF
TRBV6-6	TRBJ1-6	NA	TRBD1	TGTGCCAGCAGTCCCGGGACAGGGTGGTCACCCCTCCACTTT	CASSPGTGWSPLHF
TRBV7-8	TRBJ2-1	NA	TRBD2	TGTGCCAGCAGCCCATCGGGGGGGGTAGGATCCTACAATGAGCAGTTCTTC	CASSPSGGVGSYNEQFF
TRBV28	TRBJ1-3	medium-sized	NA	TGTGCCAGCAGTGCCACTCGCTCTGGAAACACCATATATTTT	CASSATRSGNTIYF
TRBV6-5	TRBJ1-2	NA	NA	TGTGCCAGCAGGTCCACGGGGGGCGCCGGCTATGGCTACACCTTC	CASRSTGGAGYGYTF
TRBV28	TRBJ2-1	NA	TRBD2	TGTGCCAGCGTCAGCGGGAGCTCCTACAATGAGCAGTTCTTC	CASVSGSSYNEQFF
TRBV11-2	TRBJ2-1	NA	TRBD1	TGTGCCAGCAGCTCCCCCCCGGACAGGTCGGGGAATGAGCAGTTCTTC	CASSSPPDRSGNEQFF
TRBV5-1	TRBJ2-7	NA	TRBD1	TGCGCCAGCAGCTCTACAGGGGGCGCCTACGAGCAGTACTTC	CASSSTGGAYEQYF
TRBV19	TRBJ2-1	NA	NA	TGTGCCAGTAGTATTACATATTACAATGAGCAGTTCTTC	CASSITYYNEQFF
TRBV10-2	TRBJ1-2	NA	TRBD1	TGCGCCACCACACCGGACAGGGGGTATGGCTACACCTTC	CATTPDRGYGYTF
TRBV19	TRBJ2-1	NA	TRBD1	TGTGCCAGCCGAGGACAGGGGGTCGAGAATGAGCAGTTCTTC	CASRGQGVENEQFF
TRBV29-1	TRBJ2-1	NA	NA	TGCAGCGTTGAGGGGCCCCCTCTAGGATCGAATGAGCAGTTCTTC	CSVEGPPLGSNEQFF
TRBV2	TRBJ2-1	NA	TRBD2	TGTGCCAGCAGTGGGATTAGCGGGACCGAGCAGTTCTTC	CASSGISGTEQFF
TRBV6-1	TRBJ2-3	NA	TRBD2	TGTGCCAGCAGTGAAATGACTAGCGGGGGCACAGATACGCAGTATTTT	CASSEMTSGGTDTQYF
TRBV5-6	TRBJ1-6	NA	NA	TGTGCCAGCAGCCCAGCGAGCACAGGGATGGGTTCACCCCTCCACTTT	CASSPASTGMGSPLHF
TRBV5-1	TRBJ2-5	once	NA	TGCGCCAGCAGCTTCAACCAAGAGACCCAGTACTTC	CASSFNQETQYF
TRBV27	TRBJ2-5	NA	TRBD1	TGTGCCAGCAGGGCCCGTGGGACAGGCGATCAAGAGACCCAGTACTTC	CASRARGTGDQETQYF
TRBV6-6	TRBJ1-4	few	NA	TGTGCCAGCAGGTTGGAGGGGAAACTGTTTTTT	CASRLEGKLFF
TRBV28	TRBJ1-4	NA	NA	TGTGCCAGCAGTTTATACCAGATAAATAATGAAAAACTGTTTTTT	CASSLYQINNEKLFF
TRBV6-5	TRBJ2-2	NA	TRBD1	TGTGCCAGCAGTTACTCACTGGACAGGGGTGCCGGGGAGCTGTTTTTT	CASSYSLDRGAGELFF
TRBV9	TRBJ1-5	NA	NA	TGTGCCAGCAGCGTACAGGGCGATGGGCAGCCCCAGCATTTT	CASSVQGDGQPQHF
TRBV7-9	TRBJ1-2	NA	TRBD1	TGTGCCAGCAGCAAGGGACAGGGGTTGGGGAATGGCTACACCTTC	CASSKGQGLGNGYTF
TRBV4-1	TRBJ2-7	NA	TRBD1	TGCGCCAGCAGCCTGGGACAGGGAGCCTACGAGCAGTACTTC	CASSLGQGAYEQYF
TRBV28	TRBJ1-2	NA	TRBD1	TGTGCCAGCAGTTCGCGGGACAGGGTGACTAACTATGGCTACACCTTC	CASSSRDRVTNYGYTF
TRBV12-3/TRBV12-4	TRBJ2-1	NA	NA	TGTGCCAGCAGTTTAGGGACAGCAGGGGAGCAGTTCTTC	CASSLGTAGEQFF
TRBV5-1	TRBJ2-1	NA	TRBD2	TGCGCCAGCAGCGCCGGGACTAGCGGGAGATTCGGAGAGCAGTTCTTC	CASSAGTSGRFGEQFF